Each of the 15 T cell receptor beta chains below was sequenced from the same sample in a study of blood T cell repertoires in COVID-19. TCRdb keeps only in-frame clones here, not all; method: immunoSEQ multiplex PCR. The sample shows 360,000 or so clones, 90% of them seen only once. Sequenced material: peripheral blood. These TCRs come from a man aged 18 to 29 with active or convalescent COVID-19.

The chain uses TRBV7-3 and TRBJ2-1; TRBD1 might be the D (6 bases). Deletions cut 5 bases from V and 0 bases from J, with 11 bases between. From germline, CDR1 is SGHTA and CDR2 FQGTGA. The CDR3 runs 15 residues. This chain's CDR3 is CASSPQGSSYNEQFF. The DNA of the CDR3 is TGTGCCAGCAGCCCCCAGGGGAGCTCCTACAATGAGCAGTTCTTC. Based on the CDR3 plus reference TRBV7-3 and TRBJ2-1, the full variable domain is GAGVSQTPSNKVTEKGKYVELRCDPISGHTALYWYRQSLGQGPEFLIYFQGTGAADDSGLPNDRFFAVRPEGSVSTLKIQRTERGDSAVYLCASSPQGSSYNEQFFGPGTRLTVL.

CDR3 in amino acids: CASSQSSAGEKLFF. The CDR3 DNA sequence: TGCGCCAGCAGCCAATCGTCAGCGGGGGAAAAACTGTTTTTT. The chain uses TRBV4-3 and TRBJ1-4; no clear D. Deletions cut 2 bases from V and 8 bases from J, with 12 bases between. Looked up from germline, CDR1 is LGHNA and CDR2 is YSLEER. This CDR3 contains 14 residues.

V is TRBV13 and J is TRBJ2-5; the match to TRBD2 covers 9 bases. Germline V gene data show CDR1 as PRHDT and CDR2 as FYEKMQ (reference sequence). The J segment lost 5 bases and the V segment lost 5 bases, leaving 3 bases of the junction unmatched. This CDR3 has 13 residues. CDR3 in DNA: TGTGCCAGCAGCGGACTAGCGCCGGAGACCCAGTACTTC. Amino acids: CASSGLAPETQYF.

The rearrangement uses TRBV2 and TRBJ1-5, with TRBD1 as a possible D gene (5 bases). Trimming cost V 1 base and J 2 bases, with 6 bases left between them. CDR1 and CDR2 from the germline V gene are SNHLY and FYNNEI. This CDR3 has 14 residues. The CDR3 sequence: CASSEEQGNQPQHF. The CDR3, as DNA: TGTGCCAGCAGTGAAGAACAGGGCAATCAGCCCCAGCATTTT.

In nucleotides, the CDR3 is TGTGCCAGCGGTACGGGGGTCTACAATGAGCAGTTCTTC. This sequence encodes CASGTGVYNEQFF. The rearrangement links TRBV6-5 to TRBJ2-1; weak D call: TRBD2 (6 bases). CDR3 length: 13 residues. V gave up 8 bases and J gave up 3 bases, with 11 bases separating them. Germline CDR1 is MNHEY and CDR2 is SVGAGI.

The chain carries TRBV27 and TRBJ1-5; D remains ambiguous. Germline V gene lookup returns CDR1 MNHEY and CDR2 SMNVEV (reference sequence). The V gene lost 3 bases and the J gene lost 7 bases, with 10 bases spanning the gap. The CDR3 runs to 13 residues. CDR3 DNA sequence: TGTGCCAGCAGTTTCCGGGTAAGGCAGCCCCAGCATTTT. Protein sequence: CASSFRVRQPQHF.

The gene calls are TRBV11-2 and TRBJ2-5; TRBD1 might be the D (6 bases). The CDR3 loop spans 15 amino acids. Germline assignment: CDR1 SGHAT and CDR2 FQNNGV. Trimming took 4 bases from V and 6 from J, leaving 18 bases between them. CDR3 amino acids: CASSWEQGSVKTQYF. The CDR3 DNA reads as TGTGCCAGCAGCTGGGAACAGGGCTCGGTAAAGACCCAGTACTTC.

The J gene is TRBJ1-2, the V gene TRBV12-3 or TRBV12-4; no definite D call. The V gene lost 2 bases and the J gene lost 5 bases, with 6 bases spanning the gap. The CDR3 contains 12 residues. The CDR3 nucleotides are TGTGCCAGCAGTTTACCCCCGTATGGCTACACCTTC. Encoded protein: CASSLPPYGYTF.

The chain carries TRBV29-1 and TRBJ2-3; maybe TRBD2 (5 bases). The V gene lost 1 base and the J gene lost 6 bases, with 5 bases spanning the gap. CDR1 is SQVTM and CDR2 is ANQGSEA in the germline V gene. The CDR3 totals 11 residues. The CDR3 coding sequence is TGCAGCGTTGAAGCGGGGGATACGCAGTATTTT. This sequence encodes CSVEAGDTQYF.

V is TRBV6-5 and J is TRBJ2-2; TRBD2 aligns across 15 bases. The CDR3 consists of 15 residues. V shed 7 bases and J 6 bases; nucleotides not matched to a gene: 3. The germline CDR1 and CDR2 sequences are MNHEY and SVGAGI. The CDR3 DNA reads TGTGCCAGCACCGGGACTAGCGGGAGGCCCGGGGAGCTGTTTTTT. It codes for CASTGTSGRPGELFF.

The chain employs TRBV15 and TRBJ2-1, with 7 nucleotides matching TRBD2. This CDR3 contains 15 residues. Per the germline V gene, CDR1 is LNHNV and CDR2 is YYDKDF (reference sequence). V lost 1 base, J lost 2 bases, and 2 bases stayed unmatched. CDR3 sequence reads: CATSRGTSPYNEQFF. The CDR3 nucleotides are TGTGCCACCAGCAGAGGGACTAGTCCCTACAATGAGCAGTTCTTC.

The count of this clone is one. CDR3 region: CASSKSGGAAVNTEAFF. The DNA of the CDR3 is TGTGCCAGCAGCAAATCCGGGGGGGCGGCGGTGAACACTGAAGCTTTCTTT. The chain combines TRBV21-1 with TRBJ1-1. TRBV21-1 corresponds to a pseudogene. This CDR3 spans 17 amino acids.

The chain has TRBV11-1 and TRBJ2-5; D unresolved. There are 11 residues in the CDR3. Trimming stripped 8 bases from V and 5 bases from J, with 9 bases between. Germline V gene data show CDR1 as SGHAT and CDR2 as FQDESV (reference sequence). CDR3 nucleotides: TGTGCCAGCGGTCACCGGGAGACCCAGTACTTC. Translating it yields CASGHRETQYF.

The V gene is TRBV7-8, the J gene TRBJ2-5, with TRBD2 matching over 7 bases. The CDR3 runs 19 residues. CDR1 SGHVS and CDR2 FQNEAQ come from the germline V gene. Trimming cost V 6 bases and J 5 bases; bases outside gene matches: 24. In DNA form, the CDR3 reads TGTGCCAGCAGGATTCGGTCGACGAAGCGGGACTGGCGAGGGGAGACCCAGTACTTC. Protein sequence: CASRIRSTKRDWRGETQYF.

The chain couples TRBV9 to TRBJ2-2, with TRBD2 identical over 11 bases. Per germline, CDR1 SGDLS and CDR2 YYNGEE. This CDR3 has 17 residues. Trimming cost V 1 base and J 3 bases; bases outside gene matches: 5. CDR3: CASSVSTSGGYTGELFF. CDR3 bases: TGTGCCAGCAGCGTATCAACTAGCGGGGGTTACACCGGGGAGCTGTTTTTT.